This T cell receptor beta chain derives from a study of TIL therapy for anti-PD-1-resistant metastatic lung cancer. Turning to the study itself: Median tumor mutation burden was 1.5 mutations per megabase.

The time point is: pre-treatment sample, taken before nivolumab and TIL therapy. The CDR3 runs 11 residues. CDR1 and CDR2 from the germline V gene are DFQATT and SNEGSKA (reference sequence). Trimming pared 5 bases from V and 6 bases from J, leaving 7 bases between. The immunoSEQ assay was v3. Survey-level samples got about 2 million read pairs; deep-level samples got roughly 4.5-6.5 million. Here immunoSEQ multiplex PCR was the method, and the copy in TCRdb shows in-frame clones only, minus some. The sample shows about 49,000 clones, roughly 85% of them seen only once. Source: blood, taken at baseline. This receptor was obtained from a man between 65 and 85 years old with non-small cell lung cancer. This chain joins TRBV20-1 and TRBJ2-2; D is undetermined. The CDR3 loop reads CSAPLPGELFF. DNA for the CDR3: TGCAGTGCTCCTCTGCCCGGGGAGCTGTTTTTT.